This section outlines one T cell receptor (beta chain) sequence together with its context. Antigen: not known. The entry originates in a study of CD8+ T cells in alopecia areata. About the study: In an open-label trial, patients got 5 to 10 mg tofacitinib twice daily. Affected scalp percentage set treated patients' severity scores. Overall study results and limits: Scalp clonality and expanded CD8+ clones among the top 100 showed significant decreases with tofacitinib.

Treatment in this sample: oral pan-JAK inhibitor, 5-10 mg twice daily. Once RNA had been extracted, it was reverse transcribed into cDNA to act as the sequencing template. Data came from immunoSEQ multiplex PCR; TCRdb stores just in-frame clones and leaves some out. The sample carries about 120,000 clones, 50% to 55% recorded once. This material consisted of CD4+ T cells sorted from blood, taken at week 4, from a patient treated with tofacitinib. The source of this sequence is a human donor with alopecia areata.

CDR3 sequence reads: CASSADRGREKLFF. The DNA for the CDR3 is TGTGCCAGCAGCGCAGACAGGGGGCGTGAAAAACTGTTTTTT. The chain carries TRBV7-9 and TRBJ1-4; 10 bases line up with TRBD1. Trimming removed 5 bases from V and 7 bases from J; junction bases left unmatched: 4. The CDR3 covers 14 residues. CDR1 SEHNR and CDR2 FQNEAQ come from the germline V gene (reference sequence).